This T cell receptor (beta chain) was captured in a study of blood T cell repertoires in COVID-19. For the study at large: Some COVID-19 samples were acute and others convalescent; all came from the United States, Italy and Spain. Nucleic acid was either cDNA or gDNA, and it came from T cells, B-cell-depleted T cells, or PBMCs.

Source study methods: From reference gene primer amplification, estimates of nucleated cell counts were derived. TCRdb's table, derived via immunoSEQ multiplex PCR, lists solely in-frame clones and lacks some. V and J calls and clone size are as listed in that table; D and trimming were resolved from the DNA. The sample holds approximately 150,000 clones; approximately 86% are singletons and the top ten take approximately 4.1%. The source of this sequence is a woman aged 60-75 years with active or convalescent COVID-19. The sequencing sample was made of peripheral blood.

CDR3 in amino acids: CASSTQQGRQTEAFF. CDR3 in DNA: TGTGCCAGCAGCACTCAACAGGGGAGACAGACTGAAGCTTTCTTT. The rearrangement links TRBV11-2 to TRBJ1-1; TRBD1 matches 7 bases. The CDR3 consists of 15 residues. V was pared by 5 bases and J by 5 bases, with 11 bases of the junction left unmatched. CDR1 and CDR2 (germline): SGHAT, FQNNGV.